This section outlines one T cell receptor (beta chain) sequence together with its context. What it binds is unknown. The CDR3 sequence is 17 residues long. CDR1 MGHRA and CDR2 YSYEKL come from the germline V gene. With 1 base removed from V and 4 bases from J, the gap between germline ends came to 19 bases. The sample originates from a study of PD-1 blockade in classical Hodgkin lymphoma. Findings and limits, study-wide: Nivolumab initiation under 1 year post-ASCT meant exclusion. CD4+ TCR diversity, unlike CD8+, rose significantly by C4D1. Newly diagnosed and completely responding patients shared comparable baseline diversity.

Method: immunoSEQ multiplex PCR; TCRdb's copy keeps in-frame clones and lacks some. The repertoire includes 100,000 or so clones, about 89% of them detected once, and 6.6% sits in the top ten. No patient escaped relapse after autologous stem cell transplantation, and brentuximab vedotin exposure varied. The V and J genes are TRBV4-1 and TRBJ1-1; D not resolved. This sequence was found in a human donor with classical Hodgkin lymphoma. The specimen comprised peripheral blood mononuclear cells (PBMCs), sampled before the second cycle of nivolumab. The CDR3 region is CASSQGRVGQWPTEAFF. CDR3 DNA: TGCGCCAGCAGCCAAGGGAGGGTAGGTCAGTGGCCCACTGAAGCTTTCTTT.